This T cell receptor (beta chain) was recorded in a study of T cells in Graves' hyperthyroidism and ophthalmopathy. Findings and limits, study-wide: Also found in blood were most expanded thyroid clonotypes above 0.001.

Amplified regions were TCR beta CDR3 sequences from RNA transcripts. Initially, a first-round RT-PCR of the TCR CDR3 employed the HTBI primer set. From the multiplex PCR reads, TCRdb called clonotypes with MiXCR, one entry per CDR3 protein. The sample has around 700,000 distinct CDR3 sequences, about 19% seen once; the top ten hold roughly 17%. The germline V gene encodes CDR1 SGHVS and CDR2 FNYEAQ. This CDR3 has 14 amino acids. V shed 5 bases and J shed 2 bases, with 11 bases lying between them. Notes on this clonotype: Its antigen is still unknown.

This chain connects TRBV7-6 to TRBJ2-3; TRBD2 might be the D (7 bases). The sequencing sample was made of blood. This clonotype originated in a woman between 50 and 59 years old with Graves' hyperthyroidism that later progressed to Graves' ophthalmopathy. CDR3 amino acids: CASSDGGPTDTQYF. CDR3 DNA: TGTGCCAGCAGCGACGGGGGGCCCACAGATACGCAGTATTTT.